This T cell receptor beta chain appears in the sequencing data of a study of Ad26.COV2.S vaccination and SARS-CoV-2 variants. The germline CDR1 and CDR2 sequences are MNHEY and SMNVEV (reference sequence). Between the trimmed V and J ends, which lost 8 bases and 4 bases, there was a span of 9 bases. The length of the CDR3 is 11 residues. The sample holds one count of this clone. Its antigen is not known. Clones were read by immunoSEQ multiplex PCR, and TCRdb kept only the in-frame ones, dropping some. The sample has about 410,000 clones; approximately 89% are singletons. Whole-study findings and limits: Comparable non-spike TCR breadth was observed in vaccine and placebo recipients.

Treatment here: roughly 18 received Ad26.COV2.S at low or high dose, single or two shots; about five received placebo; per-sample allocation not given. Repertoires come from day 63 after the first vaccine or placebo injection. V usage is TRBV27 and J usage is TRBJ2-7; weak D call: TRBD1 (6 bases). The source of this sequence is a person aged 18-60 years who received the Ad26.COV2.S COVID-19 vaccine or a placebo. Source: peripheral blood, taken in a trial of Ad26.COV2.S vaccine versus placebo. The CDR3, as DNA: TGTGCCAGCCAGGGGATGTACGAGCAGTACTTC. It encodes CASQGMYEQYF.